The rows below give T cell receptor beta chains drawn from one sample of a study of regulatory T cells in long-lasting Graves disease. Each CDR3 protein gets one entry after TCRdb re-called the multiplex PCR reads with MiXCR. The sample consists of a few hundred thousand distinct CDR3 sequences, around 22% of them appearing once. The specimen was peripheral blood mononuclear cells (PBMCs), collected when the disease was refractory, from a patient treated with antithyroid drugs. These receptors were obtained from a female donor with Graves disease. The CDR3 runs from the conserved cysteine through the conserved F or W. A D gene is named only where the DNA matches it firmly. For some rows the clone size is stated as once, few or many, or as a class when expanded; others skip it.

d_call,j_call,clone_size,v_call,cdr3_aa,cdr3_nt
-,TRBJ1-2,-,TRBV19,CASSPTTARGYTF,TGTGCCAGTAGTCCGACGACAGCCCGGGGCTACACCTTC
-,TRBJ1-1,many,TRBV30,CAWRGRGAGEAFF,TGTGCCTGGAGAGGCCGGGGGGCCGGTGAAGCTTTCTTT
-,TRBJ2-2,-,TRBV25-1,CASTETVQAGTGELFF,TGTGCCAGCACCGAGACAGTCCAGGCGGGCACCGGGGAGCTGTTTTTT
TRBD1,TRBJ1-4,many,TRBV2,CASSVTGFREKLFF,TGTGCCAGCAGTGTGACAGGGTTTCGGGAAAAACTGTTTTTT
TRBD2,TRBJ2-4,-,TRBV20-1,CSARDWREGLAKNIQYF,TGCAGTGCTAGGGATTGGCGGGAGGGACTAGCCAAAAACATTCAGTACTTC
TRBD1,TRBJ2-2,-,TRBV6-1,CASNWGSGTGNTGELFF,TGTGCCAGCAACTGGGGATCAGGGACAGGGAACACCGGGGAGCTGTTTTTT
-,TRBJ1-1,-,TRBV5-1,CASSLASIGRTEAFF,TGCGCCAGCAGCTTGGCGTCAATAGGGAGAACTGAAGCTTTCTTT
TRBD1,TRBJ1-5,-,TRBV20-1,CSAATGVRSNQPQHF,TGCAGTGCTGCCACAGGGGTACGGAGCAATCAGCCCCAGCATTTT
-,TRBJ1-4,few,TRBV4-1,CASSQQTVRQGREKLFF,TGCGCCAGCAGCCAACAAACGGTGCGCCAGGGAAGGGAAAAACTGTTTTTT
-,TRBJ2-1,-,TRBV5-1,CASKEGAGVDNEQFF,TGCGCCAGCAAGGAGGGGGCAGGGGTTGACAATGAGCAGTTCTTC
TRBD2,TRBJ2-5,many,TRBV15,CATSIRTSGRTETQYF,TGTGCCACCAGCATACGGACTAGCGGGAGAACCGAGACCCAGTACTTC
-,TRBJ1-1,many,TRBV5-4,CASSLPRSNTEAFF,TGTGCCAGCAGCTTGCCCCGATCGAACACTGAAGCTTTCTTT
TRBD1,TRBJ2-7,-,TRBV5-1,CASSLGATGFDYEQYF,TGCGCCAGCAGCTTGGGGGCGACAGGGTTCGACTACGAGCAGTACTTC
-,TRBJ2-1,-,TRBV7-9,CASSIPLGNEQFF,TGTGCCAGCAGCATCCCCTTAGGTAATGAGCAGTTCTTC
-,TRBJ1-1,few,TRBV14,CASSQDRGWTEAFF,TGTGCCAGCAGCCAAGATCGAGGTTGGACTGAAGCTTTCTTT
-,TRBJ2-5,-,TRBV10-1,CASSDVLASETQYF,TGCGCCAGCAGTGATGTCCTAGCGTCAGAGACCCAGTACTTC
-,TRBJ1-2,many,TRBV20-1,CSAREGANYGYTF,TGCAGTGCTAGAGAGGGAGCTAACTATGGCTACACCTTC